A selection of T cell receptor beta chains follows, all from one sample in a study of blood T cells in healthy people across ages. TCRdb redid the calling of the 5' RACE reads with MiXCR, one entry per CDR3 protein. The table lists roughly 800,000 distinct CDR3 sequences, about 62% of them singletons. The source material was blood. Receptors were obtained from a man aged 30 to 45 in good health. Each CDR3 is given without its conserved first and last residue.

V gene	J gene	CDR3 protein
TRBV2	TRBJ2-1	AAKGTGVRTQF
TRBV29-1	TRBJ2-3	SVLLNGSPDTQY
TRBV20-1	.	SAGPSGLPDEQY
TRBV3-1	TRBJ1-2	ASSQERAQGSADYGYT
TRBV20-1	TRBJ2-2	SAREADKGSGELF
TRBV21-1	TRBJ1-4	ASSKEGEKLF
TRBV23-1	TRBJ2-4	AIKRLAESKNIQY
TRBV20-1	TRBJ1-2	SASTNGYT
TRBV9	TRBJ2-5	ASSAHSEAETQY
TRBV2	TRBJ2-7	ASKEGGQTYEQY
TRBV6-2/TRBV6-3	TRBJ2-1	ASRSSLAGVGGEQF
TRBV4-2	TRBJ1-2	ASSQDLRTVVGYGYT
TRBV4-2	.	ASSREGGTTYEQY
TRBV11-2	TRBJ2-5	ASSLGRQTAGETQY
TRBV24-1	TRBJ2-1	ATSDLPGTGSGYYNEQF
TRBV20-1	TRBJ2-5	SARDGRGQETQY
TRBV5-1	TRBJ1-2	ASSFNRESYT
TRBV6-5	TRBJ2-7	ASSQLGYSRTYEQY
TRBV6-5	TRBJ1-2	ASTQPGGLYGYT
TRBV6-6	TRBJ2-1	ASSYSGTSEQF
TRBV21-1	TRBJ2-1	ASTGASGTWVRNEQF
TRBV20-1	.	SASAPPGDTPVETQY
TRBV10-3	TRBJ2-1	AISEGLNPSYNEQF
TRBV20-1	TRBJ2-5	SGVVAPQETQY
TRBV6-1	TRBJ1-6	ASSEGPSGSPLH
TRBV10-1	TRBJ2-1	ASSEGANYNEQF
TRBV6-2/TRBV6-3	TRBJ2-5	ASSYRGLGTQY
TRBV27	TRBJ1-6	ASSLQTGTAPLH
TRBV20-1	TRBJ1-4	SASARGSDEKLF
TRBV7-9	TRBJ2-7	ASSTRDRGDEQY
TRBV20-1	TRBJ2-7	SATGLAGVYEQY
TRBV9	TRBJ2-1	ASSVGSGGSYNEQF
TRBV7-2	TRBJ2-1	ASSTRLVEQF
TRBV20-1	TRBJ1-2	SARAFFRFNYGYT
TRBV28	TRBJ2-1	ASRPPSGGGRNEQF
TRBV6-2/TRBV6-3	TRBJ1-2	ASSSRCGYT
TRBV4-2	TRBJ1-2	ASSQEGRGKPGDGYT